The clone carrying this T cell receptor beta chain was seen only a few times. Its specificity is unknown. This record belongs to a study of T-cell memory formation after mild COVID-19. The CDR3 loop spans 14 amino acids. Germline CDR1 and CDR2: MGHRA and YSYEKL. V was trimmed by 1 base and J by 7 bases, leaving 10 bases between them. Each CDR3 protein gets one entry after TCRdb re-called the 5' RACE reads with MiXCR. The data show about 560,000 distinct CDR3 sequences, 15% to 20% seen once. The study, taken as a whole, reports: Whether day 37 second-wave clones are SARS-CoV-2-specific was not confirmed. That cross-reactive memory joined was suggested by some responding clones appearing in pre-infection memory.

The sequencing input was PBMCs or a T cell subset sorted from them (not recorded which). This clonotype was obtained from an adult woman who had mild COVID-19 (a few samples of this study predate the infection). Cell type and time point are not known. V is TRBV4-1 and J is TRBJ1-4; TRBD1 might be the D (5 bases). This CDR3 reads CASSQGGEGEKLFF. The DNA of the CDR3 is TGCGCCAGCAGCCAAGGGGGCGAGGGTGAAAAACTGTTTTTT.